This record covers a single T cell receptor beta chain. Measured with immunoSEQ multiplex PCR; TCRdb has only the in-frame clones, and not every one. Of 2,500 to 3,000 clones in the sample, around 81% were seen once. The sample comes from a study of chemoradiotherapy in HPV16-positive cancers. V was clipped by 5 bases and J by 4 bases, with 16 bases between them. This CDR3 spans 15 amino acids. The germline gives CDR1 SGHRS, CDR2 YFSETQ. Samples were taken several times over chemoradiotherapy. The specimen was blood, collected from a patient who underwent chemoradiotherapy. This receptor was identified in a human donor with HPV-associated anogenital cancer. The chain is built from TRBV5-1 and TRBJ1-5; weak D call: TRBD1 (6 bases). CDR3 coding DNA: TGCGCCAGCAGGAGGGACACGAGTCCTAATCAGCCCCAGCATTTT. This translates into CASRRDTSPNQPQHF.